The rows below give T cell receptor beta chains drawn from one sample of a study of T cells in narcolepsy. The repertoire was sequenced with immunoSEQ multiplex PCR; TCRdb's copy has only in-frame clones and lacks some. The sample has some 30,000 clones, 65% to 85% seen once. Specimen: memory (CD45RA-) CD4+ T cells from blood. The receptors here all came from a human donor in good health. Both conserved end residues are part of each CDR3. Fields, in order: D gene, clone size, V gene, J gene, CDR3 protein, CDR3 DNA. D genes are given only for firm matches. Some rows mark clone size as missing; the rest say once, few, many or name a class of expanded clone.

.	.	TRBV5-1	TRBJ1-1	CASSLEGSTEAFF	TGCGCCAGCAGCTTGGAAGGGAGCACTGAAGCTTTCTTT
.	.	TRBV5-4	TRBJ2-7	CASSLKSGQHEQYF	TGTGCCAGCAGCTTGAAATCAGGACAACACGAGCAGTACTTC
.	.	TRBV19	TRBJ1-1	CASSIPGRMNTEAFF	TGTGCCAGTAGTATACCGGGACGTATGAACACTGAAGCTTTCTTT
.	few	TRBV7-9	TRBJ1-5	CASSLVADQPQHF	TGTGCCAGCAGCTTAGTCGCGGACCAGCCCCAGCATTTT
TRBD1	.	TRBV2	TRBJ1-1	CASKQLRGPPEAFF	TGTGCCAGCAAACAACTAAGGGGGCCTCCTGAAGCTTTCTTT
TRBD1	.	TRBV5-1	TRBJ2-7	CASKRQGNYEQYF	TGCGCCAGCAAAAGACAGGGTAACTACGAGCAGTACTTC
.	.	TRBV29-1	TRBJ1-3	CSVERDLGNTIYF	TGCAGCGTAGAAAGGGACCTCGGAAACACCATATATTTT
TRBD1	.	TRBV10-1	TRBJ1-3	CASSKDRGGNTIYF	TGCGCCAGCAGCAAGGACAGGGGCGGAAACACCATATATTTT
TRBD1	.	TRBV11-3	TRBJ2-7	CASRTGTGIYEQYF	TGTGCCAGCAGAACCGGGACAGGGATCTACGAGCAGTACTTC
.	.	TRBV7-2	TRBJ2-7	CASSLTVGGPTYEQYF	TGTGCCAGCAGCCTTACTGTGGGCGGACCTACCTACGAGCAGTACTTC
TRBD2	.	TRBV10-3	TRBJ2-7	CAISRGEDYEQYF	TGTGCCATCAGCCGGGGGGAAGACTACGAGCAGTACTTC
TRBD1	few	TRBV4-1	TRBJ1-3	CASSQKQGVDRNTIYF	TGCGCCAGCAGCCAAAAACAGGGGGTTGACAGAAACACCATATATTTT
TRBD1	.	TRBV6-5	TRBJ1-1	CAIRTGPHPDTEAFF	TGTGCCATCCGGACAGGTCCTCATCCGGACACTGAAGCTTTCTTT
TRBD1	once	TRBV6-6	TRBJ1-2	CASSYETGAGGYTF	TGTGCCAGCAGTTATGAGACAGGGGCAGGGGGCTACACCTTC
.	.	TRBV7-6	TRBJ2-5	CASSQIGGAQTQYF	TGTGCCAGCAGCCAGATTGGGGGGGCACAGACCCAGTACTTC
.	.	TRBV6-1	TRBJ2-2	CASREITGELFF	TGTGCCAGCAGGGAAATCACCGGGGAGCTGTTTTTT
.	.	TRBV7-8	TRBJ2-7	CASSLGLGSPYEQYF	TGTGCCAGCAGCTTAGGTCTAGGGTCACCCTACGAGCAGTACTTC
TRBD2	.	TRBV30	TRBJ2-3	CAWSVAGADTQYF	TGTGCCTGGAGTGTAGCGGGAGCAGATACGCAGTATTTT
.	.	TRBV5-1	TRBJ1-3	CASSLEKGSGNTIYF	TGCGCCAGCAGCTTGGAGAAGGGTTCTGGAAACACCATATATTTT
TRBD2	.	TRBV7-9	TRBJ2-2	CASRYPRLAGGPTGELFF	TGTGCCAGCAGATACCCCAGACTAGCGGGAGGGCCTACCGGGGAGCTGTTTTTT
.	.	TRBV21-1	TRBJ2-3	CASERGKADTQYF	TGTGCCAGCGAGAGGGGCAAAGCGGATACGCAGTATTTT
.	.	TRBV18	TRBJ2-7	CASSPENEQYF	TGTGCCAGCTCACCGGAGAACGAGCAGTACTTC
TRBD2	.	TRBV4-1	TRBJ2-4	CASSPWTSGRALAKNIQYF	TGCGCCAGCAGCCCCTGGACTAGCGGGAGGGCCCTCGCCAAAAACATTCAGTACTTC
.	few	TRBV5-1	TRBJ2-5	CASSLGGRLQETQYF	TGCGCCAGCAGCTTGGGTGGGCGGTTGCAAGAGACCCAGTACTTC
.	.	TRBV5-6	TRBJ2-1	CASSLLRRREQFF	TGTGCCAGCAGCTTACTAAGGAGACGCGAGCAGTTCTTC
.	.	TRBV6-1	TRBJ1-5	CASSEETSNQPQHF	TGTGCCAGCAGTGAAGAAACGAGCAATCAGCCCCAGCATTTT
.	.	TRBV5-1	TRBJ1-2	CASSLEEGNYGYTF	TGCGCCAGCAGCTTGGAGGAGGGTAACTATGGCTACACCTTC
TRBD1	few	TRBV10-3	TRBJ2-1	CAVSGGRSSYNEQFF	TGTGCCGTTTCAGGGGGCAGGAGCTCCTACAATGAGCAGTTCTTC
TRBD2	few	TRBV5-1	TRBJ2-7	CASSLGGLADRSYEQYF	TGCGCCAGCAGCTTGGGTGGACTAGCGGACCGATCCTACGAGCAGTACTTC
.	.	TRBV27	TRBJ2-1	CASRLAGAIGDYNEQFF	TGTGCCAGCAGACTTGCAGGGGCTATCGGGGACTACAATGAGCAGTTCTTC
.	.	TRBV18	TRBJ2-7	CASSPPVLANEQYF	TGTGCCAGCTCACCACCGGTACTAGCAAACGAGCAGTACTTC